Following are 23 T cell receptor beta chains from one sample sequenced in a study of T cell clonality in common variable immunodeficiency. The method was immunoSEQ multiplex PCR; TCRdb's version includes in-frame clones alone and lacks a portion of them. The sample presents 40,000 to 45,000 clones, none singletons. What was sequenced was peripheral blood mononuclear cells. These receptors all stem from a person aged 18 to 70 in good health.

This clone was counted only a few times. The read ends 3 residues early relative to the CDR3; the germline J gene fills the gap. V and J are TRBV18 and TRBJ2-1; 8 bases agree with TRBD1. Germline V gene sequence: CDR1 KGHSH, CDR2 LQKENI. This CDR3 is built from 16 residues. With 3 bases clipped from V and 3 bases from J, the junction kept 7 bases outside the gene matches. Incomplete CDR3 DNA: TGTGCCAGCTCACCGGGACAGGCCACAAGCTACAATGAG. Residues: CASSPGQATSYNE. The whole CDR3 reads CASSPGQATSYNEQFF.

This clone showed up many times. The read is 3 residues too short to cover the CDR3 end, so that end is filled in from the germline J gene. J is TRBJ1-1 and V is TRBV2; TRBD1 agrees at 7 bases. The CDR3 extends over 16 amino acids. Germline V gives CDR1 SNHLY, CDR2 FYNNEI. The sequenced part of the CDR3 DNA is TGTGCCAGCAGTGAAAACCACCCCCTTTGGGGACAGGAA. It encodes CASSENHPLWGQE. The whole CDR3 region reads CASSENHPLWGQEAFF.

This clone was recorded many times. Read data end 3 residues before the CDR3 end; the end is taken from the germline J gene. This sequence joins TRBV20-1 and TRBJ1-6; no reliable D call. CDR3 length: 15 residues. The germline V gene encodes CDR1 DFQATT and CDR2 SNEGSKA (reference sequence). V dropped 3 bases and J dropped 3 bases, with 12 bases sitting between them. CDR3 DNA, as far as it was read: TGCAGTGCTAGGCCGCAGGAAGGCTATAATTCACCC. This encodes CSARPQEGYNSP. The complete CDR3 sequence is CSARPQEGYNSPLHF.

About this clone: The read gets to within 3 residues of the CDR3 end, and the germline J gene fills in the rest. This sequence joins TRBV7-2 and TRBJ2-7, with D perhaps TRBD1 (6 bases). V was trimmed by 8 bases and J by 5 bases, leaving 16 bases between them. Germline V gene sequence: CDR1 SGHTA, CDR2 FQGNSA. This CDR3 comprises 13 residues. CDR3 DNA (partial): TGTGCCAGCCGGGGCCAGGGGAAGGACGAG. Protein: CASRGQGKDE. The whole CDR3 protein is CASRGQGKDEQYF.

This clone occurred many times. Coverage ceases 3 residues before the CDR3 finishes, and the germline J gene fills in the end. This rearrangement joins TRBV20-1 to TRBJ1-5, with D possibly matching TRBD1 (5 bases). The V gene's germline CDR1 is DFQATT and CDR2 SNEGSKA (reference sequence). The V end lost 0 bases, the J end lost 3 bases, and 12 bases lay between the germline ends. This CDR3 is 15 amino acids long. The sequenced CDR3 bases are TGCAGTGCTAGAGATGTGGGGCGGCTCAATCAGCCC. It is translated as CSARDVGRLNQP. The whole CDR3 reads CSARDVGRLNQPQHF.

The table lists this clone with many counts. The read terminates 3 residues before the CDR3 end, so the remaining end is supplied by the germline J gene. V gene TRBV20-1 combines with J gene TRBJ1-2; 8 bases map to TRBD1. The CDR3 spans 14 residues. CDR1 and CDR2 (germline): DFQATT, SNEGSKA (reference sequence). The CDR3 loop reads CSARTMGQAGGYTF. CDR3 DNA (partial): TGCAGTGCTAGAACGATGGGACAGGCTGGGGGC.

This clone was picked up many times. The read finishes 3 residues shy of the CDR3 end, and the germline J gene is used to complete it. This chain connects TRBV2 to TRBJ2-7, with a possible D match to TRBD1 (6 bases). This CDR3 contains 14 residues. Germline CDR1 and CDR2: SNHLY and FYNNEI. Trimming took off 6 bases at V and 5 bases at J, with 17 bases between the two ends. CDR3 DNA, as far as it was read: TGTGCCAGCAGGATAACAGGGTTGAGGAACGAG. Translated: CASRITGLRNE. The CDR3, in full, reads CASRITGLRNEQYF.

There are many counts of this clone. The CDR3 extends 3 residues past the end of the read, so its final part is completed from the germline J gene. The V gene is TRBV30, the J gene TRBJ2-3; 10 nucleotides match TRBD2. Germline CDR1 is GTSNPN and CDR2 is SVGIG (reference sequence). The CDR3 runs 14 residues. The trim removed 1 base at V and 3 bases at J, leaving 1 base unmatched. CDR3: CAWSAAGGTDTQYF. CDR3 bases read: TGTGCCTGGAGTGCAGCGGGAGGGACAGATACG.

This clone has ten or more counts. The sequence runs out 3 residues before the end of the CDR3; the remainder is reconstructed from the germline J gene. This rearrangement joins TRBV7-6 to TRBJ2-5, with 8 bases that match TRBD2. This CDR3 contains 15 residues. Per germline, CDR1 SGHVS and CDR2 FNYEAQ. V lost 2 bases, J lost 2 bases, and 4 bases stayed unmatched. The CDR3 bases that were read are TGTGCCAGCAGCTTAATGACTAGCGAACAAGAGACC. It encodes CASSLMTSEQET. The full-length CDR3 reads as CASSLMTSEQETQYF.

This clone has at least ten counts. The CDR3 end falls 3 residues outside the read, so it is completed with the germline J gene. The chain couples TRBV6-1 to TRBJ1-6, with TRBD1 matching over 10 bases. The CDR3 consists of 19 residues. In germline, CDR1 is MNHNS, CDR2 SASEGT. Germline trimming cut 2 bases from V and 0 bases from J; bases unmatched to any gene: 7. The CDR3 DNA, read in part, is TGTGCCAGCAGTGAACGGACAGGGGGAATCAGCTCCTATAATTCACCC. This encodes CASSERTGGISSYNSP. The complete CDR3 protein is CASSERTGGISSYNSPLHF.

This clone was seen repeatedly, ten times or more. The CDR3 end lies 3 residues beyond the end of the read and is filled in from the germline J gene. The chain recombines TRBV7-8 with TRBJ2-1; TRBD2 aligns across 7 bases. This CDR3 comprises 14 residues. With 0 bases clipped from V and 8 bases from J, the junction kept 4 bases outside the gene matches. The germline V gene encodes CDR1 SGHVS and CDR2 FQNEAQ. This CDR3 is CASSLAGGVDEQFF. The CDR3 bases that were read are TGTGCCAGCAGCTTAGCGGGAGGGGTCGATGAG.

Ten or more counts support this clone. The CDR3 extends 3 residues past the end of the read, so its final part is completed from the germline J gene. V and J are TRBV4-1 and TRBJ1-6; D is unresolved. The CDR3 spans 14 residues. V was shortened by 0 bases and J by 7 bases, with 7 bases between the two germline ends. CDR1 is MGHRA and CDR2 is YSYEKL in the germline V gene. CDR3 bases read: TGCGCCAGCAGCCAAGATTATGTCAATTCACCC. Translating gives CASSQDYVNSP. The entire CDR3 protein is CASSQDYVNSPLHF.

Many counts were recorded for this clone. The CDR3 here is CSVAGGTGVTEAFF. The CDR3 bases that were read are TGCAGCGTTGCCGGCGGGACAGGGGTCACTGAA. The V call is TRBV29-1, the J call TRBJ1-1; 10 nucleotides align to TRBD1. Read data end 3 residues before the CDR3 end; the end is taken from the germline J gene. CDR1 and CDR2 (germline): SQVTM, ANQGSEA. The CDR3 contains 14 residues. V was clipped by 4 bases and J by 4 bases; unmatched bases: 6.

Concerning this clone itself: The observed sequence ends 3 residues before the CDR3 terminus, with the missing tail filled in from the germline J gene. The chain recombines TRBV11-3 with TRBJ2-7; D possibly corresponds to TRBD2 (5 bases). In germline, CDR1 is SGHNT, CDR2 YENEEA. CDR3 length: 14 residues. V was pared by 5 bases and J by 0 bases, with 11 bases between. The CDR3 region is CASSPSGNSYEQYF. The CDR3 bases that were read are TGTGCCAGCAGCCCCTCGGGGAACTCCTACGAG. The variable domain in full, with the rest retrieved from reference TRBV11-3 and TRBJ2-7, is EAGVVQSPRYKIIEKKQPVAFWCNPISGHNTLYWYLQNLGQGPELLIRYENEEAVDDSQLPKDRFSAERLKGVDSTLKIQPAELGDSAVYLCASSPSGNSYEQYFGPGTRLTVT.

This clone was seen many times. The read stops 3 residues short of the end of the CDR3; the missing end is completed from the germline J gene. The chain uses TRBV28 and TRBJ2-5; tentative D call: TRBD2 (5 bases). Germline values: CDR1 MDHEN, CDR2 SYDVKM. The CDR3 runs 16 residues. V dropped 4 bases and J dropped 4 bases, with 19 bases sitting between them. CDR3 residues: CASSSGGSSVRETQYF. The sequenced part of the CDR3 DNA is TGTGCCAGCAGTTCTGGTGGAAGTAGCGTCCGAGAGACC.

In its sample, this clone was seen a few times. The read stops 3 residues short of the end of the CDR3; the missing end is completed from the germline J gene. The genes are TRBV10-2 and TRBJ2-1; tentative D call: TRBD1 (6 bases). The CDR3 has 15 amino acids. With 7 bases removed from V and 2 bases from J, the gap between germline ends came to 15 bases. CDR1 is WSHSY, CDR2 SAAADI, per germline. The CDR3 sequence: CASKPPRGTYNEQFF. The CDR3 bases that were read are TGCGCCAGCAAGCCTCCTAGGGGGACCTACAATGAG.

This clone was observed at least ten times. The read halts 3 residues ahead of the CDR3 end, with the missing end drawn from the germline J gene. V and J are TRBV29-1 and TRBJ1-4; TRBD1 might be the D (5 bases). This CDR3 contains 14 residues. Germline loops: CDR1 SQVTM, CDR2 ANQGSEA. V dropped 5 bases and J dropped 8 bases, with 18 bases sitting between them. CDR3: CSVRNTGGIEKLFF. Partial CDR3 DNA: TGCAGCGTTAGAAATACAGGAGGAATCGAAAAA.

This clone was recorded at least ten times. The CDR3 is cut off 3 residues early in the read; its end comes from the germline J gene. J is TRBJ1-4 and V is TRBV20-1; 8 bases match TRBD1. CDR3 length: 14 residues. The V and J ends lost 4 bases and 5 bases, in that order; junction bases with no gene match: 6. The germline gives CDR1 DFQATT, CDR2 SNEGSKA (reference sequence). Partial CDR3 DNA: TGCAGTGCTACTACAGGGGGAGGAAATGAAAAA. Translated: CSATTGGGNEK. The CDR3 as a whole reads CSATTGGGNEKLFF.

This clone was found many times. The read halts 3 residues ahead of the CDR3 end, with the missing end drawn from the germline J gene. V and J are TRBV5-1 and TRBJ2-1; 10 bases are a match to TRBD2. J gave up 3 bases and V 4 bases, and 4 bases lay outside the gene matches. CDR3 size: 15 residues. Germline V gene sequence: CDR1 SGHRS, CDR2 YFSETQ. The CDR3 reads CASSVAGGNYNEQFF. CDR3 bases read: TGCGCCAGCAGCGTAGCGGGAGGCAACTACAATGAG.

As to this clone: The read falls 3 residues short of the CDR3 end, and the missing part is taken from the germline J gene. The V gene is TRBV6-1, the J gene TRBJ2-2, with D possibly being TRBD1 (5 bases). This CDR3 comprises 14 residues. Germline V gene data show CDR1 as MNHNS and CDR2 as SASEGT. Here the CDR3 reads CASSEWAGANVLFF. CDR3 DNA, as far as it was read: TGTGCCAGCAGTGAATGGGCTGGGGCCAACGTG.

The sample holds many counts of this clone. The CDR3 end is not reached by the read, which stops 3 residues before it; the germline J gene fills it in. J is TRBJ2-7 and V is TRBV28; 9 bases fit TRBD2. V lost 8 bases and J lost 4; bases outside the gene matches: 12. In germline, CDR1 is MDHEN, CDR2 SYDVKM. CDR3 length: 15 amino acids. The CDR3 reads CASEGLARGSYEQYF. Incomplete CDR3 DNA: TGTGCCAGCGAGGGACTAGCCCGTGGGTCATACGAG. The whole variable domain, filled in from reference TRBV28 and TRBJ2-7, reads DVKVTQSSRYLVKRTGEKVFLECVQDMDHENMFWYRQDPGLGLRLIYFSYDVKMKEKGDIPEGYSVSREKKERFSLILESASTNQTSMYLCASEGLARGSYEQYFGPGTRLTVT.

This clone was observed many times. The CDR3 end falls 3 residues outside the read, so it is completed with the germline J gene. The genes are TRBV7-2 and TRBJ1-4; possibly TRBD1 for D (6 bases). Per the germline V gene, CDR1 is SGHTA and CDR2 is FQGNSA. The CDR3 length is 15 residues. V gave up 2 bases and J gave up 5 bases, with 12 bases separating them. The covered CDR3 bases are TGTGCCAGCAGCTTACAGACAGGACAGAATGAAAAA. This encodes CASSLQTGQNEK. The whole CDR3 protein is CASSLQTGQNEKLFF.

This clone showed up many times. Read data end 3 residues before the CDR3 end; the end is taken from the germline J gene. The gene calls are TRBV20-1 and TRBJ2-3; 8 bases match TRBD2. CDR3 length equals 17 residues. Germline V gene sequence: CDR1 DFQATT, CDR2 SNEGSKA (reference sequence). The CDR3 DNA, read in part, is TGCAGTGCTAGAGTCGGCCTAGCGGGCGCGTACCAAGAGACG. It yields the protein CSARVGLAGAYQET. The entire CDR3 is CSARVGLAGAYQETQYF.